The 28 T cell receptor beta chains in this list originate from one sample, sequenced in a study of vaccination effects on CD4 cells after COVID-19 (dated by TCRdb to between 2021 and 2023). For these receptors, no antigen is known. In the ViraFEST assay, PBMC were stimulated with viral peptide pools, and TCR sequencing was then used to find antigen-specific CD4+ T cell clonotypes based on their expansion. After around 10 days of culture, CD4+ T cells were isolated with the EasySep CD4+ T cell isolation kit. Two doses of either the BNT162b2 or the mRNA-1273 mRNA SARS-CoV-2 vaccine were administered to participants. Library preparation employed the immunoSEQ multiplex PCR assay. In its TCRdb copy, this immuneACCESS table keeps in-frame sequences only and misses some clones. Where compared with another copy, unresolved V genes explain less than half of these, and the others have no known cause. In this sample the table shows around 30,000 clones, around three fifths of which occur a single time. Approximately 8.2% of the sample rests with the top ten.

The material sequenced was CD4+ T cells from PBMCs cultured with SARS-CoV-2 spike peptides, taken after COVID-19 vaccination. The cell subset or site label, as the study defines it: SARS-CoV-2 spike overlapping peptide pool stimulation. Every receptor here comes from a human donor who received a COVID-19 vaccine.

The chain recombines TRBV7-9 with TRBJ2-7; D call uncertain. This CDR3 has 14 amino acids. Trimming shortened V by 1 base and J by 0 bases, and 7 bases separated the two germline ends. Germline V CDR1 and CDR2: SEHNR, FQNEAQ (reference sequence). Written as DNA, the CDR3 is TGTGCCAGCAGCTTAGGAGGAATCTCCTACGAGCAGTACTTC. Translated: CASSLGGISYEQYF. Looking up the rest from reference TRBV7-9 and TRBJ2-7 gives the full variable domain: DTGVSQNPRHKITKRGQNVTFRCDPISEHNRLYWYRQTLGQGPEFLTYFQNEAQLEKSRLLSDRFSAERPKGSFSTLEIQRTEQGDSAMYLCASSLGGISYEQYFGPGTRLTVT.

The rearrangement links TRBV25-1 to TRBJ2-5; 10 nucleotides line up with TRBD2. The CDR3 is made up of 15 amino acids. With 2 bases clipped from V and 6 bases from J, the junction kept 6 bases outside the gene matches. Germline V lookup: CDR1 MGHDK, CDR2 SYGVNS. Here the CDR3 DNA reads TGTGCCAGCAGTGAACTAGCGGGAGAGGGACAGACCCAGTACTTC. Protein: CASSELAGEGQTQYF. Full variable domain (outside the CDR3, taken from reference TRBV25-1 and TRBJ2-5): EADIYQTPRYLVIGTGKKITLECSQTMGHDKMYWYQQDPGMELHLIHYSYGVNSTEKGDLSSESTVSRIRTEHFPLTLESARPSHTSQYLCASSELAGEGQTQYFGPGTRLLVL.

The chain combines TRBV10-1 with TRBJ2-5; the match to TRBD1 covers 10 bases. Germline CDR1 reads WNHNN; CDR2 reads SYGVQD (reference sequence). The CDR3 is 15 residues long. The J segment lost 4 bases and the V segment lost 3 bases, leaving 5 bases of the junction unmatched. CDR3 bases: TGCGCCAGCAGTGACGAGACAGGGGGCATAGAGACCCAGTACTTC. Residues: CASSDETGGIETQYF.

The rearrangement joins TRBV5-5 to TRBJ1-3; possibly TRBD1 for D (6 bases). V lost 6 bases, J lost 0 bases, and 16 bases lay in between. The CDR3 is 16 residues long. The germline V gene has CDR1 SGHKS and CDR2 YYEKEE (reference sequence). The CDR3 DNA reads as TGTGCCAGCATCCAGGACAGAACTTTCTCTGGAAACACCATATATTTT. This translates into CASIQDRTFSGNTIYF.

This chain connects TRBV5-1 to TRBJ2-7; 7 bases fit TRBD1. Germline trimming cut 3 bases from V and 7 bases from J; bases unmatched to any gene: 10. The germline V gene has CDR1 SGHRS and CDR2 YFSETQ. CDR3 length equals 14 residues. The CDR3 nucleotides read TGCGCCAGCAGCTGGCAACAGGGGTCTGGTGAGCAGTACTTC. It is translated as CASSWQQGSGEQYF. Full variable domain (remainder filled in from reference TRBV5-1 and TRBJ2-7): KAGVTQTPRYLIKTRGQQVTLSCSPISGHRSVSWYQQTPGQGLQFLFEYFSETQRNKGNFPGRFSGRQFSNSRSEMNVSTLELGDSALYLCASSWQQGSGEQYFGPGTRLTVT.

The chain is built from TRBV21-1 and TRBJ2-7; the table's D call of TRBD1 was not tested on the DNA. TRBV21-1 is shown as a pseudogene. The CDR3 covers 18 residues. Written as DNA, the CDR3 is TGTGCCAGCAGCAAAGCGGGATGGGACAGGGGAAGGGGCTACGAGCAGTACTTC. Amino acids: CASSKAGWDRGRGYEQYF.

This clone was seen a few times. The chain has TRBV9 and TRBJ2-3, with 9 positions matching TRBD2. The V gene's germline CDR1 is SGDLS and CDR2 YYNGEE. V shed 0 bases, J shed 5 bases, and the junction held 4 bases outside the gene matches. The CDR3 sequence is 15 residues long. CDR3 DNA: TGTGCCAGCAGCGTAGAAGCGGGGGGTAGAGATACGCAGTATTTT. Its protein is CASSVEAGGRDTQYF.

The CDR3 DNA follows: TGCAGTGCTTTAGGGGGGAAGCAGTACTTC. It is translated as CSALGGKQYF. The chain carries TRBV20-1 and TRBJ2-7; D possibly matches TRBD1 or TRBD2 (6 bases each). CDR3 length equals 10 residues. The ends were cut back, 5 bases at V and 8 bases at J, with 10 bases in the middle. The germline gives CDR1 DFQATT, CDR2 SNEGSKA (reference sequence).

CDR3 loop: CSARDNGYTF. The CDR3 nucleotides are TGCAGTGCCCGGGACAACGGCTACACCTTC. The chain recombines TRBV20-1 with TRBJ1-2, with a possible D match to TRBD1 (6 bases). Germline V CDR1 and CDR2: DFQATT, SNEGSKA (reference sequence). Between the trimmed V and J ends, which lost 6 bases and 8 bases, there was a span of 10 bases. This CDR3 has 10 residues.

The V and J genes are TRBV5-1 and TRBJ1-1; no definite D call. Germline V gives CDR1 SGHRS, CDR2 YFSETQ. CDR3 size: 15 residues. V lost 1 base and J lost 1, with 11 bases in between. This CDR3 reads CASSLIRGGNTEAFF. The CDR3 bases are TGCGCCAGCAGCTTGATACGGGGAGGGAACACTGAAGCTTTCTTT.

The gene calls are TRBV4-1 and TRBJ1-3; D gene ambiguous. V lost 2 bases, J lost 0 bases, and 14 bases lay in between. CDR1 is MGHRA and CDR2 is YSYEKL in the germline V gene. The CDR3 extends over 17 amino acids. DNA of the CDR3: TGCGCCAGCAGCCAAAAAACCATCGGGTCCTCTGGAAACACCATATATTTT. This translates into CASSQKTIGSSGNTIYF.

This chain links TRBV19 with TRBJ2-4, with TRBD2 matching over 12 bases. The CDR3 runs 18 residues. CDR1 LNHDA and CDR2 SQIVND come from the germline V gene (reference sequence). With V trimmed by 5 bases and J by 1 base, 9 bases remained unmatched. CDR3 bases: TGTGCCAGTAGTCCACTAGCGGGGGGTTCTTTGGCCAAAAACATTCAGTACTTC. Its protein is CASSPLAGGSLAKNIQYF.

The chain joins TRBV9 to TRBJ1-4; the D is unclear. The CDR3 is made up of 17 amino acids. Germline V gene sequence: CDR1 SGDLS, CDR2 YYNGEE. Between the trimmed V and J ends, which lost 0 bases and 8 bases, there was a span of 20 bases. CDR3 region: CASSVASSQVVGEKLFF. CDR3 DNA sequence: TGTGCCAGCAGCGTAGCCTCTAGCCAGGTTGTTGGGGAAAAACTGTTTTTT.

The count of this clone is one. The chain uses TRBV15 and TRBJ2-1; TRBD1 agrees at 7 bases. Germline-derived CDR1 and CDR2 are LNHNV and YYDKDF (reference sequence). The CDR3 spans 17 residues. V lost 3 bases, J lost 0 bases, and 8 bases stayed unmatched. The CDR3 region is CATSSNPTGSSYNEQFF. CDR3 bases: TGTGCCACCAGCAGTAATCCGACAGGGAGCTCCTACAATGAGCAGTTCTTC.

The chain has TRBV14 and TRBJ2-1; 13 nucleotides match TRBD2. Unmatched junction bases numbered 2, after V lost 3 bases and J lost 6 bases. CDR3 length equals 15 residues. Germline V gives CDR1 SGHDN, CDR2 FVKESK. DNA for the CDR3: TGTGCCAGCAGCCAGAGACTAGCGGGGGGCAATGAGCAGTTCTTC. Its protein product is CASSQRLAGGNEQFF.

This clone was observed a few times. The gene calls are TRBV2 and TRBJ2-1; 8 nucleotides agree with TRBD2. After removal of 6 bases from V and 3 bases from J, the junction contained 7 bases not matched to a gene. Looked up from germline, CDR1 is SNHLY and CDR2 is FYNNEI. The length of the CDR3 is 15 residues. The CDR3 sequence: CASRVGGDNYNEQFF. CDR3 bases: TGTGCCAGCAGGGTCGGGGGGGACAACTACAATGAGCAGTTCTTC.

The chain employs TRBV2 and TRBJ2-7; D remains unclear. Trimming took 2 bases from V and 2 from J, leaving 22 bases between them. Per the germline V gene, CDR1 is SNHLY and CDR2 is FYNNEI. The CDR3 extends over 18 amino acids. The CDR3 sequence is CASSERVSLGREAYEQYF. CDR3 bases: TGTGCCAGCAGTGAAAGGGTATCGTTGGGTCGAGAAGCCTACGAGCAGTACTTC.

The chain carries TRBV29-1 and TRBJ2-1, with D perhaps matching TRBD1 (5 bases). CDR3 length equals 12 residues. Germline V CDR1 and CDR2: SQVTM, ANQGSEA. Trimming removed 4 bases at V and 8 bases at J, with 12 bases between. CDR3: CSVGMGPDEQFF. CDR3 nucleotide sequence: TGCAGCGTTGGAATGGGGCCGGATGAGCAGTTCTTC.

V and J are TRBV6-5 and TRBJ2-1; a possible D gene is TRBD1 (6 bases). Germline V gene data show CDR1 as MNHEY and CDR2 as SVGAGI. V was shortened by 0 bases and J by 2 bases, with 11 bases between the two germline ends. The CDR3 sequence is 16 residues long. The CDR3 region has the DNA TGTGCCAGCAGTTACTCGAGGGGGTTGCCCTACAATGAGCAGTTCTTC. Translated: CASSYSRGLPYNEQFF.

The chain uses TRBV7-8 and TRBJ1-2; 8 bases are a match to TRBD1. The trim removed 3 bases at V and 6 bases at J, leaving 9 bases unmatched. The CDR3 has 15 amino acids. Germline-derived CDR1 and CDR2 are SGHVS and FQNEAQ. CDR3 region: CASSLTGTGPDGYTF. CDR3 in DNA: TGTGCCAGCAGCTTGACCGGGACAGGCCCCGATGGCTACACCTTC. The complete variable domain, with remaining parts taken from reference TRBV7-8 and TRBJ1-2, reads GAGVSQSPRYKVAKRGQDVALRCDPISGHVSLFWYQQALGQGPEFLTYFQNEAQLDKSGLPSDRFFAERPEGSVSTLKIQRTQQEDSAVYLCASSLTGTGPDGYTFGSGTRLTVV.

The chain is built from TRBV4-1 and TRBJ1-2, with D possibly matching TRBD1 (5 bases). The CDR3 length is 14 residues. The germline V and J ends were trimmed by 0 bases and 3 bases, with 8 bases remaining between them. CDR1 is MGHRA and CDR2 is YSYEKL in the germline V gene. The CDR3 loop is CASSQERRDYGYTF. The DNA of the CDR3 is TGCGCCAGCAGCCAAGAGCGCAGGGACTATGGCTACACCTTC.

This clone occurred a few times. The chain recombines TRBV18 with TRBJ1-1, with D maybe TRBD1 (6 bases). Trimming took 3 bases from V and 4 from J, leaving 12 bases between them. Looked up from germline, CDR1 is KGHSH and CDR2 is LQKENI. The CDR3 loop spans 14 amino acids. The CDR3: CASSPLQGGTEAFF. The CDR3 DNA reads as TGTGCCAGCTCACCGTTACAGGGAGGCACTGAAGCTTTCTTT.

This clone was seen a few times. The V and J genes are TRBV28 and TRBJ1-2; 7 nucleotides line up with TRBD1. CDR3 length: 13 amino acids. V lost 5 bases to trimming and J lost 8 bases; unmatched junction nucleotides: 8. CDR1 MDHEN and CDR2 SYDVKM come from the germline V gene. CDR3 region: CASSPRRGHGYTF. The CDR3 DNA follows: TGTGCCAGCAGTCCGAGGAGGGGGCACGGCTACACCTTC.

In this sample, this clone turned up a few times. The chain links TRBV4-2 to TRBJ1-2; D unclear. The germline V gene has CDR1 LGHNA and CDR2 YNFKEQ. The V gene lost 0 bases and the J gene lost 3 bases, with 5 bases spanning the gap. This CDR3 has 13 amino acids. This CDR3 reads CASSQDSDYGYTF. The CDR3 bases are TGTGCCAGCAGCCAAGATTCGGACTATGGCTACACCTTC.

The rearrangement links TRBV11-2 to TRBJ2-3; D not certain. The germline gives CDR1 SGHAT, CDR2 FQNNGV. CDR3 length equals 18 residues. Trimming shortened V by 4 bases and J by 0 bases, and 20 bases separated the two germline ends. CDR3 protein: CASSSEWAGIPSTDTQYF. CDR3 nucleotide sequence: TGTGCCAGCAGCTCCGAATGGGCAGGAATCCCTAGCACAGATACGCAGTATTTT.

The chain couples TRBV5-5 to TRBJ1-1, with a weak D call TRBD1 (5 bases). The CDR3 contains 15 residues. Trimming left V 3 bases short and J 4 bases short, with 16 bases between. Germline values: CDR1 SGHKS, CDR2 YYEKEE (reference sequence). Here the CDR3 DNA reads TGTGCCAGCAGCTGGGGGGGAGGGATAGGCACTGAAGCTTTCTTT. Protein: CASSWGGGIGTEAFF.

The chain links TRBV19 to TRBJ1-5; D may be TRBD1 (6 bases). Deletions cut 0 bases from V and 4 bases from J, with 16 bases between. This CDR3 comprises 17 residues. CDR1 and CDR2 (germline): LNHDA, SQIVND (reference sequence). CDR3 loop: CASSIDLGQIVNQPQHF. CDR3 in DNA: TGTGCCAGTAGTATAGACCTTGGACAGATCGTGAATCAGCCCCAGCATTTT.

This clone was seen more than once but under ten times. This rearrangement joins TRBV7-8 to TRBJ1-1, with D maybe TRBD1 (5 bases). CDR1 and CDR2 (germline): SGHVS, FQNEAQ. This CDR3 is 17 amino acids long. V lost 4 bases and J 3 bases, leaving 21 bases between the germline ends. CDR3 DNA sequence: TGTGCCAGCAGCTCCTTACGGACGAGGGGTACGGACACTGAAGCTTTCTTT. Translating it yields CASSSLRTRGTDTEAFF.